The T cell receptor beta chain under discussion was sequenced for a study of blood T cell repertoires in COVID-19. Germline trimming cut 5 bases from V and 8 bases from J; bases unmatched to any gene: 5. This CDR3 has 13 amino acids. The germline CDR1 and CDR2 sequences are ENHRY and SYGVKD. Individuals aged about 18 to 89 years were recruited from roughly 22 US areas. Cohort allocation depended upon clinical history that participants reported. Only in-frame clones appear in the TCRdb table, and some are missing; sequencing was by immunoSEQ multiplex PCR. The sample has more than 350,000 clones, approximately 90% seen once.

The TCR comes from a man aged 18 to 29 who had recovered from COVID-19. The V and J genes are TRBV10-3 and TRBJ2-4, with 8 nucleotides matching TRBD1. Input material: PBMCs or T cells enriched from blood (not recorded which). The CDR3 loop is CAISPGGIDIQYF. CDR3 coding DNA: TGTGCCATCAGTCCAGGGGGCATCGACATTCAGTACTTC.